This TCR beta chain originates from a study of T-cell memory formation after mild COVID-19. This CDR3 has 13 residues. The V end was cut by 8 bases, the J end by 7 bases, with 15 bases between. From germline, CDR1 is ENHRY and CDR2 SYGVKD. TCRdb re-derived calls from the 5' RACE reads in MiXCR, one entry per CDR3 protein. In the table there are about 140,000 distinct CDR3 sequences, about 14% of which are singletons. The source is an adult woman who had mild COVID-19 (a few samples of this study predate the infection). Cell type and time point are not known. This sequence joins TRBV10-3 and TRBJ1-5; D might be TRBD1 (5 bases). The specimen was PBMCs or a T cell subset sorted from them (not recorded which). Here the CDR3 DNA reads TGTGCCATCTCCCCGGAGGGGAGGCAGCCCCAGCATTTT. This gives the protein CAISPEGRQPQHF.